The clone carrying this T cell receptor beta chain was found a few times. The data belong to a study of PD-L1 blockade in urothelial cancer. Peripheral blood mononuclear cells were collected from every patient before and during treatment, yielding between 1 and 8 samples per patient. With V trimmed by 3 bases and J by 3 bases, 3 bases remained unmatched. The CDR3 covers 14 residues. The germline CDR1 and CDR2 sequences are LNHDA and SQIVND (reference sequence). Profiled with immunoSEQ multiplex PCR; TCRdb holds only in-frame clones, not every one. In the table there are under 40,000 clones, 87% of which are singletons.

The sequence came from a man in his forties or fifties with urothelial cancer. The V gene is TRBV19, the J gene TRBJ2-7, with TRBD1 identical over 9 bases. The specimen was PBMCs, collected around atezolizumab (anti-PD-L1) treatment. CDR3 protein: CASSMDRGNYEQYF. For the CDR3, the DNA is TGTGCCAGTAGTATGGACAGGGGTAACTACGAGCAGTACTTC.